A selection of T cell receptor beta chains follows, all from one sample in a study of OX40 agonist ivuxolimab in advanced cancers. The table came from immunoSEQ multiplex PCR; TCRdb's copy has only in-frame clones and leaves some out. Here the sample spans 75,000 to 90,000 clones, just under 95% being singletons. The sample consisted of CD4+ or CD8+ T cells sorted from blood, taken in a trial of the OX40 agonist ivuxolimab. Receptor source: an adult with an advanced solid tumor such as melanoma, head and neck, liver or kidney cancer. Each CDR3 is given with its conserved first and last residue.

>TRBJ2-1|TRBV11-3
CASSLGIDNEQFF
>TRBJ2-3|TRBV19
CASSISEGDTQYF
>TRBJ2-7|TRBV6-6
CASDRGGRYEQYF
>TRBJ1-5|TRBV21-1
CASSKGPRRFSNQPQHF
>TRBJ1-1|TRBV7-9
CASSPAGTGVLTEAFF
>TRBJ1-5|TRBV19
CASSKLDRAGNQPQHF
>TRBJ1-2|TRBV6-5
CASSGLGGPNYGYTF
>TRBJ1-1|TRBV13
CASSFVTASMNTEAFF
>TRBJ2-2|TRBV5-1
CASSLGQGGTGELFF
>TRBJ1-1|TRBV7-5
CARSLAGQEYTEAFF
>TRBJ1-6|TRBV27
CASRRGLQSSYNSPLHF
>TRBJ1-4|TRBV4-2
CASSPTGGAGNEKLFF
>TRBJ2-5|TRBV7-2
CASSLAGGRETQYF
>TRBJ2-1|TRBV30
CAWSVRVLPRLEQFF
>TRBJ2-3|TRBV14
CASSQVGGLAGGDTQYF
>TRBJ2-7|TRBV30
CALKSGSSYEQYF
>TRBJ1-1|TRBV19
CASSDPGRRSTEAFF
>TRBJ2-3|TRBV7-9
CASSLGTGSGHTQYF
>TRBJ1-3|TRBV29-1
CSVGGGSGNTIYF
>TRBJ1-3|TRBV2
CASSATALLGNTIYF
>TRBJ2-2|TRBV29-1
CSVQTGGSGELFF
>TRBJ1-2|TRBV10-3
CAISELLGTVYGYTF
>TRBJ2-3|TRBV7-8
CASSRTGGNTQYF
>TRBJ2-2|TRBV7-8
CASSLGRSTGELFF
>TRBJ2-3|TRBV30
CAWSVGGGDTQYF
>TRBJ2-6|TRBV4-2
CASSQDLAGSSGANVLTF
>TRBJ2-3|TRBV6-1
CASKLAGGHGHTQYF
>TRBJ1-2|TRBV6-1
CASSWDRLGGYTF
>TRBJ2-3|TRBV7-3
CASSLGTGGNTDTQYF
>TRBJ2-1|TRBV18
CASSPSGGGYNEQFF
>TRBJ2-7|TRBV5-4
CASSPGLAGASEQYF
>TRBJ2-7|TRBV5-6
CASSWGTAETYEQYF
>TRBJ2-7|TRBV11-1
CASSFGTLSYEQYF
>TRBJ2-1|TRBV19
CASSKSGTWNEQFF
>TRBJ2-1|TRBV6-1
CASSATTGGFYNEQFF
>TRBJ2-3|TRBV6-1
CASSEATGADTQYF
>TRBJ1-4|TRBV7-9
CASSAYRGGKEKLFF
>TRBJ1-5|TRBV6-1
CASSEGGPNQPQHF
>TRBJ2-7|TRBV30
CAWRYSYEQYF
>TRBJ2-6|TRBV29-1
CSVPDTTGSGANVLTF
>TRBJ2-7|TRBV10-1
CAKNRPIRSPYEQYF
>TRBJ2-1|TRBV5-1
CASSLASGLADEQFF
>TRBJ2-1|TRBV29-1
CSAGTLYNEQFF
>TRBJ1-5|TRBV21-1
CASSKGPDRGYEQPQHF
>TRBJ2-7|TRBV10-3
CATKEQGGDEQYF
>TRBJ2-7|TRBV6-1
CASSERLAGLLNYEQYF
>TRBJ1-1|TRBV5-4
CASSWTGGTEAFF
>TRBJ2-7|TRBV13
CASSARDMSSYEQYF
>TRBJ1-2|TRBV6-1
CASSPGARFSYTF
>TRBJ1-4|TRBV2
CASSEAPLIATNEKLFF
>TRBJ2-5|TRBV9
CASSVSGTSGGTQETQYF
>TRBJ1-6|TRBV19
CASSGETGQGLFGRGSPLHF
>TRBJ1-5|TRBV27
CASKDTYQPQHF
>TRBJ2-3|TRBV2
CASSETFQVDTQYF
>TRBJ1-6|TRBV5-1
CASSPDTGDYNSPLHF